One TCR beta chain is described in this entry. Its antigen is currently not known. No per-base quality is available; no much larger clone lies one base away. The Qiagen DNeasy kit was used to extract genomic DNA from unsorted PBMCs and from the negatively selected CD4+ and CD8+ fractions. TCR beta CDR3 regions were amplified by immunoSEQ multiplex PCR using primers annealing to V and J segments. Amplification bias was minimized using a synthetic immune receptor repertoire, and residual bias was removed computationally after sequencing. As for the original processing: Repertoire diversity was quantified as the Shannon entropy index using custom Python scripts. Unsorted, CD4+ and CD8+ repertoires were analyzed separately, except in combined analyses where CD4+ and CD8+ sequences were merged in silico. Clonal expansion was defined as at least a 2-fold frequency increase after treatment relative to C1D1, with a pseudocount of 0.5 for undetected baseline clones. Clones with 0 or 1 copy at C1D1 were defined as singleton clones, while clones with 2 or more copies were defined as non-singleton clones. Clones expanded in unsorted samples were annotated as CD4+, CD8+ or unknown by matching protein sequences in sorted samples from the same patient. Wilcoxon tests on paired samples were used to test diversity changes from C1D1 to C4D1. TCRdb re-hosts the immuneACCESS table, in-frame sequences only. Its copies lack some clones; in the studies checked, an unresolved V gene accounts for under half of them, and the cause for the rest is not known. The V and J calls and the clone size are those of that table, but D and trimming were determined from the DNA. In this sample the table shows 25,000 to 35,000 clones, approximately 85% of which occur a single time. Clones ranked in the top ten supply 2.4% of the sample.

The sample originates from a study of PD-1 blockade in classical Hodgkin lymphoma (TCRdb year 2020). About the full investigation: Nivolumab dosing was 3 mg/kg intravenously every 2 weeks, continuing until either disease progression or unacceptable toxicity. The study used CyTOF and TCR beta sequencing to define a peripheral blood immune signature of response to PD-1 blockade in classical Hodgkin lymphoma.

Here is what the overall study found, with its caveats: Baseline diversity similar to that of newly diagnosed patients was observed in trial patients achieving complete response, whereas significantly lower diversity was observed in partial responders and progressors. CD4+ but not CD8+ TCR diversity rose significantly by C4D1 (p=0.0027 vs p=0.16), most apparent in complete responders (p=0.02). The study covered only a single clinical trial cohort, and the causes of the repertoire differences, possibly disease activity or prior therapy, were still not defined. Lower diversity was seen in patients whose nivolumab began less than 1 year after ASCT, and these patients were left out of later analyses so that immune reconstitution would not confound the results. Baseline TCR diversity was reported to be lower in newly diagnosed patients than in healthy donors, and even lower in relapsed/refractory patients.

The germline V gene supplies CDR1 MGHRA and CDR2 YSYEKL. Trimming takes 3 bases from V and 1 base from J, and the germline ends sit 19 bases apart. The CDR3 contains 17 residues, cysteine and phenylalanine counted. Only the CDR3 DNA stays, 51 bases, in frame from base 1. In the paper's terms, the time point label means: cycle 4 day 1 (C4D1), after less than 7 weeks of nivolumab. Every trial patient had relapsed after autologous stem cell transplantation, and cohorts A, B and C differed in prior brentuximab vedotin exposure. CD4+ T cells were purified from thawed PBMCs by magnetic negative selection with a Miltenyi CD4+ T cell isolation kit. A total of roughly 57 patients with relapsed/refractory classical Hodgkin lymphoma made up the trial cohort, and each patient's best overall response was complete response, partial response or progressive disease. Single-agent nivolumab was administered to trial patients in the multi-cohort phase II CheckMate 205 trial. An independent review committee assessed best overall response by applying the 2007 International Working Group response criteria. Trial PBMCs were collected just before the start of nivolumab (C1D1) and during therapy at cycle 2 day 1 and cycle 4 day 1. Peripheral blood was collected in 8 mL Vacutainer Cell Preparation Tubes, from which PBMCs were isolated by centrifugation and then cryopreserved. Purified CD4+ and CD8+ fractions were prepared only for cases in which an additional PBMC sample was available. Magnetically labelled cells were depleted on LS columns in a quadroMACS separator, and the flow-through was collected as the purified fraction.

This TCR was recovered from a human donor with classical Hodgkin lymphoma. The chain employs TRBV4-1 and TRBJ2-7; the D segment could be TRBD2, given 5 matching bases. Sequenced here: CD4+ T cells from blood, sampled before the fourth cycle of nivolumab. The bases read TGCGCCAGCAGCCATTATTTGGGCAGCGGATCTTCCTACGAGCAGTACTTC. Translated, this gives CASSHYLGSGSSYEQYF.